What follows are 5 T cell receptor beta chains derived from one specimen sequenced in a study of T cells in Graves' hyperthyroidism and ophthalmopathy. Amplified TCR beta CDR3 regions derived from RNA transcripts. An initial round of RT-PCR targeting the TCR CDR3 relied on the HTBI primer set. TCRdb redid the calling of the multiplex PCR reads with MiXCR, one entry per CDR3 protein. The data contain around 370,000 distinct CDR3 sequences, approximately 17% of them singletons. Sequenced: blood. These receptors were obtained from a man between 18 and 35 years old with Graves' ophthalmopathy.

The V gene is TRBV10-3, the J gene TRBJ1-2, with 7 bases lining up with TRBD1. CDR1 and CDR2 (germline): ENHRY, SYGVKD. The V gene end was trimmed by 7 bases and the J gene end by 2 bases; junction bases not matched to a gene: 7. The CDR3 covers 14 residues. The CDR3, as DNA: TGTGCCATCAACCCGGGACAGCTAAACTATGGCTACACCTTC. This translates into CAINPGQLNYGYTF.

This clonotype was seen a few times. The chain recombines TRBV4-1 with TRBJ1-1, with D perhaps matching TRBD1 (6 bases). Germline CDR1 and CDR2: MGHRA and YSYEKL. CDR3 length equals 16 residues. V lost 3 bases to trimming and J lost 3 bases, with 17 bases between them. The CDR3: CASSQVLQGRDTEAFF. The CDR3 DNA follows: TGCGCCAGCAGCCAGGTACTACAGGGTAGGGACACTGAAGCTTTCTTT.

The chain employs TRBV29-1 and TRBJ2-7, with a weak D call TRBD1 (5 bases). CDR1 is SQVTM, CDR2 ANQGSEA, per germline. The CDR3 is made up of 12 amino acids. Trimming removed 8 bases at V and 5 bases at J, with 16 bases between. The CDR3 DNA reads TGCAGCATTAGGGGCTCGACCCACGAGCAGTACTTC. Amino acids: CSIRGSTHEQYF.

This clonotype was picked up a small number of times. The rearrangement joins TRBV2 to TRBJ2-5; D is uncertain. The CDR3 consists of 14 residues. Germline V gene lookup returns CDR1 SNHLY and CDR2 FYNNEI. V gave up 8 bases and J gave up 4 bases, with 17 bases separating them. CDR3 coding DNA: TGTGCCAGCGGCCCGATCAGTAAGGGAGAGACCCAGTACTTC. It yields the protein CASGPISKGETQYF.

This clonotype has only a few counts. Written as DNA, the CDR3 is TGCAGTGCTAGAGATGGTTCCACCGGGGAGCTGTTTTTT. Amino acids: CSARDGSTGELFF. V is TRBV20-1 and J is TRBJ2-2; no definite D call. This CDR3 is built from 13 residues. The V and J ends lost 0 bases and 4 bases respectively, with 6 bases between them. Germline assignment: CDR1 DFQATT and CDR2 SNEGSKA (reference sequence).